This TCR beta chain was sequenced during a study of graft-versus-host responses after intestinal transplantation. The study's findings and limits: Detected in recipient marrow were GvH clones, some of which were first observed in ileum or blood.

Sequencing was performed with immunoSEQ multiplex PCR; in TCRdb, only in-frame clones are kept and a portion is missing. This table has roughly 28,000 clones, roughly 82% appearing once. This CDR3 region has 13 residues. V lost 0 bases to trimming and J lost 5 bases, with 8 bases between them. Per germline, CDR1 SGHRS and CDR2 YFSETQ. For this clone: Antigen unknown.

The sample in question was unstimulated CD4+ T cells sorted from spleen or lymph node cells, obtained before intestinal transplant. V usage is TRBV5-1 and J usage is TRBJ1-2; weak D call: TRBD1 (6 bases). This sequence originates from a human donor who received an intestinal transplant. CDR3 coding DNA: TGCGCCAGCAGCTTGGACCAGGGGTATGGCTACACCTTC. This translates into CASSLDQGYGYTF.